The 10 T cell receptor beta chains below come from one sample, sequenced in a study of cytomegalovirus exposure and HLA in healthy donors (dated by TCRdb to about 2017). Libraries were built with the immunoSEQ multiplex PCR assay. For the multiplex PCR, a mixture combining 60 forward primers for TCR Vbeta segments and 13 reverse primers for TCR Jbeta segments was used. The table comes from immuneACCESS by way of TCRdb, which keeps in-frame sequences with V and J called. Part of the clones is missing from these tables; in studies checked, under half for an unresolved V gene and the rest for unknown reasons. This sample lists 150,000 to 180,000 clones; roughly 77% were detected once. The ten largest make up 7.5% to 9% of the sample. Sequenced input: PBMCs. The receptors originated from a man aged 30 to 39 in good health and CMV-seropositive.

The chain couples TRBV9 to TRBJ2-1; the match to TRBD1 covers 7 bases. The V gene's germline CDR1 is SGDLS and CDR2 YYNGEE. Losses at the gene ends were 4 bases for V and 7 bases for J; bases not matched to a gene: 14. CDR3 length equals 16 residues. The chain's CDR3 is CASSPTIEGAQNEQFF. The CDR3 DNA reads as TGTGCCAGCAGCCCTACCATAGAGGGGGCGCAGAATGAGCAGTTCTTC.

The CDR3 DNA reads as TGTGCCAGCAGCTTGGTGGAGGACGAAAAACTGTTTTTT. Amino acids: CASSLVEDEKLFF. The chain recombines TRBV5-4 with TRBJ1-4; D unresolved. This CDR3 comprises 13 residues. CDR1 SGHNT and CDR2 YYREEE come from the germline V gene (reference sequence). The germline V and J ends were trimmed by 0 bases and 8 bases, with 8 bases remaining between them.

CDR3 nucleotide sequence: TGTGCCAGCAGCCGGACAGGGCTCTCCTACGAGCAGTACTTC. Residues: CASSRTGLSYEQYF. The rearrangement joins TRBV11-1 to TRBJ2-7; 8 bases fit TRBD1. CDR3 length: 14 amino acids. Germline V gene data show CDR1 as SGHAT and CDR2 as FQDESV (reference sequence). V trimming: 5 bases; J trimming: 0 bases; junction bases outside the gene matches: 3.

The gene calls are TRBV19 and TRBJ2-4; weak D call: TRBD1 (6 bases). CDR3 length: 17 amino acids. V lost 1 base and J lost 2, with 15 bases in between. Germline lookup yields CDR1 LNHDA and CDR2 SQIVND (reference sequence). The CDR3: CASSIVRTEEPKNIQYF. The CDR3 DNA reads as TGTGCCAGTAGTATAGTCAGGACAGAAGAGCCCAAAAACATTCAGTACTTC.

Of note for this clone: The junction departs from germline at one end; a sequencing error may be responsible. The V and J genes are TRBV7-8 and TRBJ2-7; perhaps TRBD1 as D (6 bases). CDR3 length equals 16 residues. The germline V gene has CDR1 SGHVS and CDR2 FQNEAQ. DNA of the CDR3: TGTGCCGGCAGCTCAGACGGGACACCCACCTCCTACGAGCAGTACTTC. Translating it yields CAGSSDGTPTSYEQYF.

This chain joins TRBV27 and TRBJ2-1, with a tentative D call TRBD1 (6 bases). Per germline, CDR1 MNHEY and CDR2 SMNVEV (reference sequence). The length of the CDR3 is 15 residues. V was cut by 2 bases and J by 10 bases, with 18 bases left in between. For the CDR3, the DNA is TGTGCCAGCAGTTTAACCCCCTTTTCCGGGACAGAGCAGTTCTTC. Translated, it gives CASSLTPFSGTEQFF.

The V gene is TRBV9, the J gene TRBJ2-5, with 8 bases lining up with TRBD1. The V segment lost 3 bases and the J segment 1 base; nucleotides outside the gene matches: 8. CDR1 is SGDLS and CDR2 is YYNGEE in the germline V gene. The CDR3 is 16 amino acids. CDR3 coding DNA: TGTGCCAGCAGCGCGACAGGGGATGTAAGCCAAGAGACCCAGTACTTC. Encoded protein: CASSATGDVSQETQYF.

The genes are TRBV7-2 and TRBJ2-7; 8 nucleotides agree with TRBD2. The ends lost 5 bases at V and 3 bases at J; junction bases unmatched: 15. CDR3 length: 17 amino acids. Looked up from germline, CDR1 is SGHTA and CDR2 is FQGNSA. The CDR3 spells CASSTRIAGTGFYEQYF. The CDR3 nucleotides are TGTGCCAGCAGCACACGGATAGCGGGGACCGGATTCTACGAGCAGTACTTC.

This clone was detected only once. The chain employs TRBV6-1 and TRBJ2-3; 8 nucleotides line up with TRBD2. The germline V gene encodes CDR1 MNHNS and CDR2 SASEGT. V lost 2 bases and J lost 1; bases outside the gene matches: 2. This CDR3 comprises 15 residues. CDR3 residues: CASSELGGGTDTQYF. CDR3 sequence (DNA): TGTGCCAGCAGTGAACTCGGGGGGGGCACAGATACGCAGTATTTT.

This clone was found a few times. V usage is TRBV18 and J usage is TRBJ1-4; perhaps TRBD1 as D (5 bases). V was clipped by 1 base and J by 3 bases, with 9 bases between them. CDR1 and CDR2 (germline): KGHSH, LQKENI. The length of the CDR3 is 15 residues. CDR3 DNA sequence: TGTGCCAGCTCACCACTTAGGGGTTCTAATGAAAAACTGTTTTTT. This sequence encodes CASSPLRGSNEKLFF.